Listed here are 18 T cell receptor beta chains from one sample, sequenced in a study of early T cells in non-severe SARS-CoV-2 infection. MiXCR was run by TCRdb on the 5' RACE reads, yielding one entry per CDR3 protein. The profile shows tens of thousands of distinct CDR3 sequences, roughly 9.4% of them singletons. The sample comprised whole blood. The receptors were sampled from an adult who was a healthcare worker with PCR-confirmed SARS-CoV-2 infection or an uninfected control (not recorded which).

This clonotype was detected only a few times. This chain connects TRBV20-1 to TRBJ2-1; 12 nucleotides agree with TRBD2. With V trimmed by 5 bases and J by 6 bases, 5 bases remained unmatched. The CDR3 is made up of 14 amino acids. Germline values: CDR1 DFQATT, CDR2 SNEGSKA (reference sequence). CDR3 DNA: TGCAGTGCTTGGGCGACTAGCGGGGGCAATGAGCAGTTCTTC. It translates to CSAWATSGGNEQFF.

This clonotype was counted only a few times. The chain has TRBV2 and TRBJ2-3; D possibly corresponds to TRBD2 (6 bases). The ends were cut back, 0 bases at V and 4 bases at J, with 14 bases in the middle. CDR1 is SNHLY, CDR2 FYNNEI, per germline. The CDR3 is made up of 16 amino acids. The CDR3 DNA is TGTGCCAGCAGTGAAGCGCCCGTGGGGGGTGCAGATACGCAGTATTTT. Translation: CASSEAPVGGADTQYF.

This chain connects TRBV11-3 to TRBJ2-7; a possible D gene is TRBD1 (5 bases). Germline V lookup: CDR1 SGHNT, CDR2 YENEEA. CDR3 size: 13 residues. V lost 5 bases, J lost 6 bases, and 14 bases lay in between. The CDR3 nucleotides read TGTGCCAGCAGCCCTGGGTCAGGGTGCGAGCAGTACTTC. It yields the protein CASSPGSGCEQYF.

This clonotype has a count of ten or more. The chain has TRBV7-2 and TRBJ2-1, with 9 nucleotides matching TRBD2. CDR3 size: 15 residues. Per germline, CDR1 SGHTA and CDR2 FQGNSA. The J segment lost 0 bases and the V segment lost 7 bases, leaving 4 bases of the junction unmatched. This CDR3 reads CASTRTSDSYNEQFF. The CDR3 DNA follows: TGTGCCAGCACAAGGACTAGCGACTCCTACAATGAGCAGTTCTTC.

This clonotype was seen at least ten times. V is TRBV7-8 and J is TRBJ2-1; 8 bases align to TRBD2. CDR3 length: 15 amino acids. Germline values: CDR1 SGHVS, CDR2 FQNEAQ. V lost 1 base and J lost 2; bases outside the gene matches: 1. The CDR3 region has the DNA TGTGCCAGCAGCTTAGAAGCGGGAGCCTACAATGAGCAGTTCTTC. It yields the protein CASSLEAGAYNEQFF.

The chain links TRBV27 to TRBJ1-4; TRBD1 matches 10 bases. The CDR3 covers 14 residues. The germline gives CDR1 MNHEY, CDR2 SMNVEV (reference sequence). V was pared by 8 bases and J by 8 bases, with 8 bases of the junction left unmatched. This chain's CDR3 is CASGWTGGGEKLFF. CDR3 in DNA: TGTGCCAGCGGGTGGACAGGGGGGGGAGAAAAACTGTTTTTT.

This clonotype has just one count. The chain recombines TRBV2 with TRBJ1-2; 8 bases agree with TRBD1. CDR3 length: 12 amino acids. The germline V gene encodes CDR1 SNHLY and CDR2 FYNNEI. V shed 3 bases, J shed 8 bases, and the junction held 2 bases outside the gene matches. CDR3 DNA: TGTGCCAGCAGTGAGGACAGGGACGGCTACACCTTC. This encodes CASSEDRDGYTF.

This clonotype was recorded many times. The chain combines TRBV4-2 with TRBJ1-6; D uncertain. This CDR3 is built from 16 residues. CDR1 is LGHNA, CDR2 YNFKEQ, per germline. V was trimmed by 0 bases and J by 4 bases, leaving 10 bases between them. The CDR3 loop reads CASSQDEADYNSPLHF. For the CDR3, the DNA is TGTGCCAGCAGCCAAGATGAGGCAGATTATAATTCACCCCTCCACTTT.

This clonotype was counted ten times or more. CDR3 bases: TGTGCCAGCAGCCAAGAAGTGGGCGCTAGCTCCTATAATTCACCCCTCCACTTT. Protein product: CASSQEVGASSYNSPLHF. The chain combines TRBV3-1 with TRBJ1-6, with no clear D. The V and J ends lost 0 bases and 0 bases respectively, with 12 bases between them. The CDR3 totals 18 residues. Germline V gene lookup returns CDR1 LGHDT and CDR2 YNNKEL (reference sequence). The entire variable domain, with the rest obtained from reference TRBV3-1 and TRBJ1-6, is as follows: DTAVSQTPKYLVTQMGNDKSIKCEQNLGHDTMYWYKQDSKKFLKIMFSYNNKELIINETVPNRFSPKSPDKAHLNLHINSLELGDSAVYFCASSQEVGASSYNSPLHFGNGTRLTVT.

The chain employs TRBV20-1 and TRBJ2-7, with 7 positions matching TRBD1. Germline CDR1 and CDR2: DFQATT and SNEGSKA (reference sequence). V shed 0 bases, J shed 9 bases, and the junction held 11 bases outside the gene matches. The CDR3 is 14 residues long. The CDR3 DNA reads as TGCAGTGCTAGAGATGAGGTCGCGGACAGGTCGCAGTACTTC. It encodes CSARDEVADRSQYF.

This clonotype was observed many times. The chain combines TRBV14 with TRBJ2-3; a weak D match, TRBD2 (6 bases). Germline lookup yields CDR1 SGHDN and CDR2 FVKESK. Trimming left V 4 bases short and J 9 bases short, with 11 bases between. This CDR3 is 12 amino acids long. The CDR3 loop reads CASSRSGYTQYF. The CDR3 DNA is TGTGCCAGCAGCCGTAGCGGATACACGCAGTATTTT.

This clonotype was counted only a few times. J is TRBJ2-7 and V is TRBV2; D ambiguous. V shed 7 bases and J shed 0 bases, with 13 bases lying between them. Germline values: CDR1 SNHLY, CDR2 FYNNEI. The CDR3 is 14 residues long. The CDR3 DNA reads as TGTGCCAGCACCCAGGTTCCCAGCTCCTACGAGCAGTACTTC. Amino acid sequence: CASTQVPSSYEQYF.

The rearrangement links TRBV19 to TRBJ2-1; D ambiguous. The CDR3 covers 15 residues. Germline V gene lookup returns CDR1 LNHDA and CDR2 SQIVND (reference sequence). Trimming removed 4 bases at V and 0 bases at J, with 10 bases between. This CDR3 is CASSRSSSSYNEQFF. CDR3 in DNA: TGTGCCAGTAGTAGGAGTTCAAGCTCCTACAATGAGCAGTTCTTC.

This clonotype is a singleton in its sample. The chain uses TRBV3-1 and TRBJ2-3; D ambiguous. Germline loops: CDR1 LGHDT, CDR2 YNNKEL (reference sequence). The CDR3 spans 16 residues. The V end was cut by 1 base, the J end by 1 base, with 12 bases between. This chain's CDR3 is CASSQVVIAGTDTQYF. The CDR3 coding sequence is TGTGCCAGCAGCCAAGTCGTGATAGCCGGCACAGATACGCAGTATTTT.

For the CDR3, the DNA is TGTGCCAGCAGCCCAGGGGTCACTGAAGCTTTCTTT. Amino acids: CASSPGVTEAFF. The chain is built from TRBV7-2 and TRBJ1-1; possible D gene TRBD1, 6 bases. V was cut by 5 bases and J by 4 bases, with 8 bases left in between. Per germline, CDR1 SGHTA and CDR2 FQGNSA. This CDR3 is 12 amino acids long.

In its sample, this clonotype was seen many times. The gene calls are TRBV19 and TRBJ2-3; D ambiguous. CDR1 is LNHDA and CDR2 is SQIVND in the germline V gene (reference sequence). The CDR3 extends over 13 amino acids. V shed 4 bases and J shed 3 bases, with 8 bases lying between them. CDR3 bases: TGTGCCAGTAGTACAGACCAAACAGATACGCAGTATTTT. Encoded protein: CASSTDQTDTQYF.

This clonotype was detected ten times or more. The J gene is TRBJ2-7, the V gene TRBV14; possibly TRBD2 for D (6 bases). V was pared by 1 base and J by 4 bases, with 11 bases between. The germline CDR1 and CDR2 sequences are SGHDN and FVKESK. This CDR3 has 14 amino acids. The chain's CDR3 is CASSQVGLGYEQYF. CDR3 coding DNA: TGTGCCAGCAGCCAAGTGGGACTCGGGTACGAGCAGTACTTC.

This clonotype was recorded many times. V is TRBV12-3 or TRBV12-4 and J is TRBJ2-5, with 9 bases matching TRBD1. This CDR3 contains 15 residues. J lost 4 bases, V lost 5 bases, and 8 bases had no gene match. The DNA for the CDR3 is TGTGCCAGCAGTAGACAAACAGGGGGCGGAGAGACCCAGTACTTC. Encoded protein: CASSRQTGGGETQYF.